Following are 24 T cell receptor beta chains from one sample sequenced in a study of neurological immune-mediated disorders. TCRdb reprocessed the 5' RACE reads via MiXCR and lists one record per CDR3 protein. The table lists 45,000 or so distinct CDR3 sequences, around 6% of them singletons. The sequenced sample consisted of CD4+ T cells from blood. The receptors here all came from a woman in her forties in good health.

This clonotype was detected ten times or more. This chain uses TRBV28 with TRBJ1-6; D may be TRBD1 (6 bases). The CDR3 is made up of 15 amino acids. V lost 9 bases, J lost 4 bases, and 16 bases lay in between. Looked up from germline, CDR1 is MDHEN and CDR2 is SYDVKM. CDR3 residues: CASRNAGTYNSPLHF. The DNA for the CDR3 is TGTGCCAGTAGAAACGCAGGGACATATAATTCACCCCTCCACTTT. The full variable domain, with the rest looked up from reference TRBV28 and TRBJ1-6, is DVKVTQSSRYLVKRTGEKVFLECVQDMDHENMFWYRQDPGLGLRLIYFSYDVKMKEKGDIPEGYSVSREKKERFSLILESASTNQTSMYLCASRNAGTYNSPLHFGNGTRLTVT.

At least ten counts were recorded for this clonotype. The chain couples TRBV20-1 to TRBJ2-5, with D perhaps TRBD1 or TRBD2 (6 bases each). Trimming removed 5 bases at V and 5 bases at J, with 12 bases between. Looked up from germline, CDR1 is DFQATT and CDR2 is SNEGSKA (reference sequence). This CDR3 contains 12 residues. For the CDR3, the DNA is TGCAGTGCTCGGGGGCAAATCGAGACCCAGTACTTC. It encodes CSARGQIETQYF.

This clonotype has a count of ten or more. J is TRBJ1-1 and V is TRBV7-6; the D gene is possibly TRBD1 (5 bases). Trimming took 3 bases from V and 0 from J, leaving 17 bases between them. Germline CDR1 and CDR2: SGHVS and FNYEAQ. This CDR3 is 17 amino acids long. The CDR3 sequence is CASSFQIPGLLNTEAFF. CDR3 bases: TGTGCCAGCAGCTTTCAAATTCCGGGACTTCTGAACACTGAAGCTTTCTTT.

In the case of this clonotype: This may be a read error, as it is one base from a much larger clone. The rearrangement links TRBV5-1 to TRBJ1-4; 7 bases are a match to TRBD1. The J segment lost 8 bases and the V segment lost 3 bases, leaving 7 bases of the junction unmatched. Looked up from germline, CDR1 is SGHRS and CDR2 is YFSETQ. CDR3 length: 14 amino acids. CDR3 loop: CASSYGEGAEKLFF. The CDR3 DNA reads as TGCGCCAGCAGCTACGGGGAGGGGGCCGAAAAACTGTTTTTT. The whole variable domain, remainder taken from reference TRBV5-1 and TRBJ1-4, is KAGVTQTPRYLIKTRGQQVTLSCSPISGHRSVSWYQQTPGQGLQFLFEYFSETQRNKGNFPGRFSGRQFSNSRSEMNVSTLELGDSALYLCASSYGEGAEKLFFGSGTQLSVL.

This clonotype was observed at least ten times. The chain is built from TRBV5-1 and TRBJ1-2; D is undetermined. Between the trimmed V and J ends, which lost 1 base and 4 bases, there was a span of 14 bases. This CDR3 is built from 15 residues. CDR1 SGHRS and CDR2 YFSETQ come from the germline V gene. CDR3: CASSLTPLGVYGYTF. In nucleotides, the CDR3 is TGCGCCAGCAGCTTGACACCGCTCGGGGTCTATGGCTACACCTTC.

This clonotype appeared many times. The chain joins TRBV7-8 to TRBJ1-1; unclear D gene. The CDR3 contains 15 residues. Deletions cut 4 bases from V and 6 bases from J, with 18 bases between. Germline CDR1 SGHVS, CDR2 FQNEAQ. The CDR3 here is CASSWEEGRSPEAFF. CDR3 sequence (DNA): TGTGCCAGCAGCTGGGAGGAGGGTAGGAGTCCTGAAGCTTTCTTT.

The chain is built from TRBV6-1 and TRBJ2-3; 11 bases match TRBD2. Germline-derived CDR1 and CDR2 are MNHNS and SASEGT. The CDR3 sequence is 21 residues long. After removal of 6 bases from V and 0 bases from J, the junction contained 20 bases not matched to a gene. This CDR3 reads CASSSGGSLGTSGYSTDTQYF. Here the CDR3 DNA reads TGTGCCAGCAGCTCAGGAGGCTCCCTTGGGACTAGCGGATATAGCACAGATACGCAGTATTTT.

This clonotype showed up many times. This chain uses TRBV3-1 with TRBJ2-7; no definite D call. The CDR3 sequence is 14 residues long. Trimming cost V 2 bases and J 2 bases, with 10 bases left between them. Germline V gene sequence: CDR1 LGHDT, CDR2 YNNKEL (reference sequence). The CDR3 here is CASSQFNSPYEQYF. The CDR3 DNA reads TGTGCCAGCAGCCAATTTAACAGCCCCTACGAGCAGTACTTC.

This clonotype was detected ten times or more. V usage is TRBV20-1 and J usage is TRBJ1-1; D is undetermined. The CDR3 length is 15 residues. With 1 base removed from V and 0 bases from J, the gap between germline ends came to 12 bases. Germline V lookup: CDR1 DFQATT, CDR2 SNEGSKA (reference sequence). CDR3 DNA sequence: TGCAGTGCTAGAGGCGACATAAGCATGAACACTGAAGCTTTCTTT. Protein: CSARGDISMNTEAFF.

This clonotype was recorded at least ten times. The rearrangement links TRBV7-2 to TRBJ2-5, with D possibly TRBD1 on 6 matching bases. Per the germline V gene, CDR1 is SGHTA and CDR2 is FQGNSA. CDR3 length equals 14 residues. V was clipped by 6 bases and J by 4 bases, with 15 bases between them. This CDR3 is CASRHRVSGETQYF. The CDR3 DNA sequence: TGTGCCAGCAGACACAGGGTTAGTGGAGAGACCCAGTACTTC.

This clonotype was found many times. This chain uses TRBV7-2 with TRBJ1-4; D is uncertain. CDR3 size: 13 residues. The V gene's germline CDR1 is SGHTA and CDR2 FQGNSA. The ends were cut back, 4 bases at V and 8 bases at J, with 11 bases in the middle. CDR3 loop: CASSYRGSEKLFF. In nucleotides, the CDR3 is TGTGCCAGCAGCTACCGCGGATCGGAAAAACTGTTTTTT.

This clonotype appeared many times. The gene calls are TRBV20-1 and TRBJ2-7; 8 nucleotides agree with TRBD2. The CDR3 length is 20 residues. Per the germline V gene, CDR1 is DFQATT and CDR2 is SNEGSKA (reference sequence). J lost 2 bases, V lost 3 bases, and 24 bases had no gene match. The CDR3 coding sequence is TGCAGTGCTAGGGGTCGCAAGCGGGAGACCGAAATCAACCACACCTACGAGCAGTACTTC. It specifies CSARGRKRETEINHTYEQYF.

This clonotype was counted at least ten times. This rearrangement joins TRBV29-1 to TRBJ1-4, with D perhaps matching TRBD1 (6 bases). The V and J ends lost 7 bases and 3 bases respectively, with 15 bases between them. Germline V CDR1 and CDR2: SQVTM, ANQGSEA. This CDR3 region has 14 residues. The CDR3, as DNA: TGCAGCGCCGGCGGCAGGGGCTCTAATGAAAAACTGTTTTTT. It yields the protein CSAGGRGSNEKLFF.

This clonotype was detected ten times or more. The chain couples TRBV5-1 to TRBJ2-7, with TRBD2 matching 7 bases. This CDR3 spans 14 amino acids. Trimming cost V 0 bases and J 2 bases; bases outside gene matches: 2. Germline CDR1 is SGHRS and CDR2 is YFSETQ. CDR3 sequence reads: CASSLASGTYEQYF. CDR3 nucleotide sequence: TGCGCCAGCAGCTTGGCTAGCGGTACCTACGAGCAGTACTTC.

This clonotype was seen ten or more times. The chain is built from TRBV28 and TRBJ2-2, with 7 bases matching TRBD2. V gave up 6 bases and J gave up 15 bases; unmatched junction bases: 22. CDR1 MDHEN and CDR2 SYDVKM come from the germline V gene. This CDR3 comprises 16 residues. In DNA form, the CDR3 reads TGTGCCAGCAGCCCAAGAAGCGGGAATATACTTCACCGGGTGTTTTTT. It codes for CASSPRSGNILHRVFF.

This clonotype was detected many times. The chain employs TRBV7-2 and TRBJ1-2, with D possibly being TRBD1 (5 bases). The length of the CDR3 is 13 residues. Trimming left V 0 bases short and J 8 bases short, with 10 bases between. Per the germline V gene, CDR1 is SGHTA and CDR2 is FQGNSA. The CDR3 loop reads CASSLAQGIGYTF. The CDR3 nucleotides are TGTGCCAGCAGCTTAGCGCAGGGTATCGGCTACACCTTC.

Ten or more counts support this clonotype. Written as DNA, the CDR3 is TGCGCCAGCAGCTTGGATAGGGTCGGCACCGGGGAGCTGTTTTTT. The encoded protein is CASSLDRVGTGELFF. The rearrangement links TRBV5-1 to TRBJ2-2; D remains ambiguous. V was shortened by 0 bases and J by 4 bases, with 10 bases between the two germline ends. The CDR3 is made up of 15 amino acids. Per germline, CDR1 SGHRS and CDR2 YFSETQ.

This clonotype was counted at least ten times. The chain joins TRBV5-1 to TRBJ2-5; D gene uncertain. Germline CDR1 SGHRS, CDR2 YFSETQ. This CDR3 contains 11 residues. V was cut by 4 bases and J by 4 bases, with 5 bases left in between. CDR3: CASSRLETQYF. CDR3 bases: TGCGCCAGCAGCAGATTAGAGACCCAGTACTTC.

This clonotype was recorded at least ten times. The chain joins TRBV6-5 to TRBJ2-7, with 7 bases identical to TRBD1. After removal of 5 bases from V and 6 bases from J, the junction contained 7 bases not matched to a gene. CDR3 length: 13 residues. CDR1 and CDR2 from the germline V gene are MNHEY and SVGAGI. CDR3 sequence reads: CASSKIGGGEQYF. DNA of the CDR3: TGTGCCAGCAGTAAAATAGGGGGCGGCGAGCAGTACTTC.

This clonotype came up many times. The chain carries TRBV7-2 and TRBJ1-2; D gene ambiguous. Per germline, CDR1 SGHTA and CDR2 FQGNSA. The ends were cut back, 4 bases at V and 0 bases at J, with 15 bases in the middle. This CDR3 contains 16 residues. Written as DNA, the CDR3 is TGTGCCAGCAGCTCACGCTCGGGGTCCTCTAACTATGGCTACACCTTC. Translated: CASSSRSGSSNYGYTF. The variable domain in full, with the rest retrieved from reference TRBV7-2 and TRBJ1-2, is GAGVSQSPSNKVTEKGKDVELRCDPISGHTALYWYRQSLGQGLEFLIYFQGNSAPDKSGLPSDRFSAERTGGSVSTLTIQRTQQEDSAVYLCASSSRSGSSNYGYTFGSGTRLTVV.

The chain joins TRBV29-1 to TRBJ2-7, with a weak D call TRBD1 (6 bases). Trimming removed 4 bases from V and 2 bases from J, with 9 bases in between. The V gene's germline CDR1 is SQVTM and CDR2 ANQGSEA. This CDR3 is 12 amino acids long. CDR3 nucleotides: TGCAGCGTTGCCCAGGGGACCTACGAGCAGTACTTC. It codes for CSVAQGTYEQYF.

This clonotype has a count of ten or more. J is TRBJ2-1 and V is TRBV12-3 or TRBV12-4; D possibly corresponds to TRBD1 (6 bases). Trimming removed 6 bases from V and 10 bases from J, with 13 bases in between. The CDR3 runs 12 residues. CDR3 DNA: TGTGCCAGCAGCCCTGACAGGTCCGAGCAGTTCTTC. This translates into CASSPDRSEQFF.

This clonotype was detected ten times or more. The chain employs TRBV29-1 and TRBJ2-2; D not certain. V lost 0 bases to trimming and J lost 13 bases, with 12 bases between them. Germline V gene data show CDR1 as SQVTM and CDR2 as ANQGSEA. CDR3 length equals 12 residues. CDR3 sequence reads: CSVEEGSTGLFF. The CDR3 bases are TGCAGCGTTGAAGAGGGGTCCACGGGGCTGTTTTTT.

This clonotype was counted ten times or more. The rearrangement links TRBV3-1 to TRBJ2-7; D possibly uses TRBD1 or TRBD2 (5 bases each). V was cut by 1 base and J by 6 bases, with 13 bases left in between. The CDR3 spans 14 residues. The germline V gene has CDR1 LGHDT and CDR2 YNNKEL (reference sequence). The chain's CDR3 is CASSQAGPSGEQYF. The CDR3 coding sequence is TGTGCCAGCAGCCAAGCGGGACCCTCGGGCGAGCAGTACTTC.